What follows describes a single TCR beta chain. The antigen remains unidentified. V dropped 5 bases and J dropped 8; count of bases not matched to a gene: 6. Germline V gives CDR1 MDHEN, CDR2 SYDVKM. The CDR3 is 15 amino acids. The PCR was carried out with 60 Vbeta primers and 13 Jbeta primers. TCRdb's copy holds only in-frame clones and misses some; the assay was immunoSEQ multiplex PCR. Among 90,000 to 150,000 clones listed, roughly 82% were seen once. These data are taken from a study of cytomegalovirus exposure and HLA in healthy donors. Study background: T cells numbering about 200 million yielded fewer than 140 million unique TCR beta sequences in an earlier analysis. As released early, the data held roughly 85 million unique TCRs from HLA-typed donors. Points from the study as a whole: Cytomegalovirus-associated TCR beta chains were listed, numbering approximately 150.

Donors had nominal health at sampling but likely had unrecorded immune exposures. The chain recombines TRBV28 with TRBJ2-1; TRBD2 matches at 13 bases. The source is a human donor in good health. The sample comprised PBMCs. The CDR3 DNA reads as TGTGCCAGCAGTCGGACTAGCGGGAGAAGGCATGAGCAGTTCTTC. Protein: CASSRTSGRRHEQFF.